The source of this TCR beta chain is a study of blood T cell repertoires in COVID-19. Looking at the study overall: Researchers got acute and convalescent COVID-19 samples from the United States, Italy and Spain. T cells, B-cell-depleted T cells, or PBMCs provided the cDNA or gDNA that served as material.

As originally analysed: By means of reference gene primer amplification, nucleated cell counts were estimated. Generated by immunoSEQ multiplex PCR, the TCRdb table keeps only in-frame clones and is missing some. Clone size and V and J calls were adopted from that table, with D and trimming inferred from the DNA. The repertoire has about 330,000 clones, around 90% of them found once; the top ten carry approximately 9.3%. The CDR3 covers 12 residues. Trimming took off 6 bases at V and 14 bases at J, with 19 bases between the two ends. The V gene's germline CDR1 is MNHEY and CDR2 SVGAGI. The chain links TRBV6-5 to TRBJ1-2; D remains ambiguous. The clonotype comes from a man aged 30 to 39 with COVID-19, enrolled during active disease. Sequenced sample: peripheral blood. Written as DNA, the CDR3 is TGTGCCAGCAGACCGCGACTATGGGATTGGACCTTC. It encodes CASRPRLWDWTF.